Listed below are T cell receptor beta chains from one sample, sequenced in a study of shared clonotypes between healthy human individuals. Profiling relied on immunoSEQ multiplex PCR, and the TCRdb table lists in-frame clones only, not all of them. The table has 1,500,000 or so clones, less than 99% seen once. What was sequenced was naive CD4+ T cells sorted from blood. These receptors were obtained from a young man in good health. Each CDR3 is given with its conserved first and last residue. The order of the fields is clone size, V gene, CDR3 length, D gene, J gene, CDR3 protein, CDR3 DNA. The D gene is left open where the match is weak. A row's size may be missing; if present it is once, few, many or a size class.

clone size: NA
V gene: TRBV7-9
CDR3 length: 16
D gene: TRBD2
J gene: TRBJ2-3
CDR3 protein: CASRTLRLAGEGPQYF
CDR3 DNA: TGTGCCAGCAGGACCCTGAGGCTAGCGGGAGAGGGGCCGCAGTATTTT

clone size: NA
V gene: TRBV18
CDR3 length: 17
D gene: TRBD1
J gene: TRBJ2-3
CDR3 protein: CASSPVPGQGPEDTQYF
CDR3 DNA: TGTGCCAGCTCACCCGTGCCGGGACAGGGGCCCGAAGATACGCAGTATTTT

clone size: NA
V gene: TRBV28
CDR3 length: 14
D gene: TRBD1
J gene: TRBJ1-2
CDR3 protein: CASSPPGTAYGYTF
CDR3 DNA: TGTGCCAGCAGTCCCCCCGGGACAGCCTATGGCTACACCTTC

clone size: NA
V gene: TRBV6-4
CDR3 length: 14
D gene: NA
J gene: TRBJ2-7
CDR3 protein: CASSSGGPGQQQYF
CDR3 DNA: TGTGCCAGCAGCTCGGGAGGACCGGGACAGCAGCAGTACTTC

clone size: NA
V gene: TRBV6-1
CDR3 length: 13
D gene: NA
J gene: TRBJ2-7
CDR3 protein: CASSTRQFYEQYF
CDR3 DNA: TGTGCCAGCAGTACTCGACAGTTCTACGAGCAGTACTTC

clone size: NA
V gene: TRBV7-9
CDR3 length: 15
D gene: TRBD2
J gene: TRBJ2-1
CDR3 protein: CASSSTSGDYNEQFF
CDR3 DNA: TGTGCCAGCAGCTCGACTAGCGGGGACTACAATGAGCAGTTCTTC

clone size: NA
V gene: TRBV2
CDR3 length: 12
D gene: TRBD1
J gene: TRBJ2-1
CDR3 protein: CAQTRQGGEQFF
CDR3 DNA: TGTGCTCAAACGCGACAGGGCGGCGAGCAGTTCTTC

clone size: NA
V gene: TRBV9
CDR3 length: 13
D gene: NA
J gene: TRBJ2-7
CDR3 protein: CASSVGGSNEQYF
CDR3 DNA: TGTGCCAGCAGCGTAGGTGGGTCCAACGAGCAGTACTTC

clone size: NA
V gene: TRBV19
CDR3 length: 15
D gene: TRBD1
J gene: TRBJ2-3
CDR3 protein: CASGQGPSSTDTQYF
CDR3 DNA: TGTGCCAGTGGACAGGGTCCCTCTAGCACAGATACGCAGTATTTT

clone size: NA
V gene: TRBV18
CDR3 length: 12
D gene: NA
J gene: TRBJ2-7
CDR3 protein: CASSLGPTEQYF
CDR3 DNA: TGTGCCAGCTCACTTGGACCGACCGAGCAGTACTTC

clone size: NA
V gene: TRBV7-2
CDR3 length: 13
D gene: NA
J gene: TRBJ2-1
CDR3 protein: CASGGNSYNEQFF
CDR3 DNA: TGTGCCAGTGGAGGGAACTCCTACAATGAGCAGTTCTTC

clone size: NA
V gene: TRBV7-2
CDR3 length: 15
D gene: TRBD2
J gene: TRBJ2-7
CDR3 protein: CASSLGVAGPYEQYF
CDR3 DNA: TGTGCCAGCAGCTTAGGAGTAGCGGGACCCTACGAGCAGTACTTC

clone size: NA
V gene: TRBV6-5
CDR3 length: 16
D gene: NA
J gene: TRBJ2-7
CDR3 protein: CASSYEARGLGGEQYF
CDR3 DNA: TGTGCCAGCAGTTACGAGGCCAGGGGCCTGGGTGGCGAGCAGTACTTC

clone size: once
V gene: TRBV4-3
CDR3 length: 16
D gene: NA
J gene: TRBJ2-3
CDR3 protein: CASSQGSAISSDTQYF
CDR3 DNA: TGCGCCAGCAGCCAAGGATCCGCTATCAGCTCAGATACGCAGTATTTT

clone size: NA
V gene: TRBV28
CDR3 length: 11
D gene: NA
J gene: TRBJ2-7
CDR3 protein: CASSLNYEQYF
CDR3 DNA: TGTGCCAGCAGCCTAAATTACGAGCAGTACTTC

clone size: NA
V gene: TRBV7-3
CDR3 length: 14
D gene: NA
J gene: TRBJ1-2
CDR3 protein: CASSLADSRDGYTF
CDR3 DNA: TGTGCCAGCAGCTTGGCGGACTCTCGGGATGGCTACACCTTC

clone size: NA
V gene: TRBV5-1
CDR3 length: 11
D gene: NA
J gene: TRBJ2-1
CDR3 protein: CASRKVDEQFF
CDR3 DNA: TGCGCCAGCAGAAAAGTTGATGAGCAGTTCTTC

clone size: NA
V gene: TRBV23-1
CDR3 length: 15
D gene: NA
J gene: TRBJ2-5
CDR3 protein: CASSQAGPSWETQYF
CDR3 DNA: TGCGCCAGCAGTCAAGCCGGACCCTCATGGGAGACCCAGTACTTC

clone size: NA
V gene: TRBV7-8
CDR3 length: 17
D gene: TRBD1
J gene: TRBJ2-2
CDR3 protein: CASSPHPGQVNTGELFF
CDR3 DNA: TGTGCCAGCAGCCCCCACCCGGGACAGGTTAACACCGGGGAGCTGTTTTTT

clone size: NA
V gene: TRBV11-1
CDR3 length: 15
D gene: NA
J gene: TRBJ1-1
CDR3 protein: CASSSSTSGFPEAFF
CDR3 DNA: TGTGCCAGCAGTTCTAGCACTTCGGGGTTCCCTGAAGCTTTCTTT

clone size: NA
V gene: TRBV5-1
CDR3 length: 16
D gene: TRBD2
J gene: TRBJ2-3
CDR3 protein: CASSLGSSGNTDTQYF
CDR3 DNA: TGCGCCAGCAGCTTGGGGTCTAGCGGGAACACAGATACGCAGTATTTT

clone size: once
V gene: TRBV7-2
CDR3 length: 12
D gene: NA
J gene: TRBJ2-2
CDR3 protein: CASSLDVGELFF
CDR3 DNA: TGTGCCAGCAGCCTGGACGTGGGGGAGCTGTTTTTT

clone size: NA
V gene: TRBV10-3
CDR3 length: 14
D gene: NA
J gene: TRBJ1-5
CDR3 protein: CAISNGALNQPQHF
CDR3 DNA: TGTGCCATCAGTAACGGGGCCCTGAATCAGCCCCAGCATTTT

clone size: NA
V gene: TRBV27
CDR3 length: 17
D gene: TRBD2
J gene: TRBJ2-3
CDR3 protein: CASSLAGTSGFADTQYF
CDR3 DNA: TGTGCCAGCAGTTTAGCCGGGACTAGCGGGTTCGCAGATACGCAGTATTTT

clone size: NA
V gene: TRBV5-1
CDR3 length: 15
D gene: TRBD2
J gene: TRBJ2-1
CDR3 protein: CASSPGTSGYNEQFF
CDR3 DNA: TGCGCCAGCAGCCCCGGGACTAGCGGATACAATGAGCAGTTCTTC

clone size: NA
V gene: TRBV18
CDR3 length: 13
D gene: NA
J gene: TRBJ2-1
CDR3 protein: CASSPARDNEQFF
CDR3 DNA: TGTGCCAGCTCACCGGCCAGGGACAATGAGCAGTTCTTC

clone size: NA
V gene: TRBV7-2
CDR3 length: 14
D gene: TRBD2
J gene: TRBJ2-2
CDR3 protein: CASSLLRETGELFF
CDR3 DNA: TGTGCCAGCAGCTTATTGCGGGAGACCGGGGAGCTGTTTTTT

clone size: NA
V gene: TRBV7-8
CDR3 length: 15
D gene: TRBD1
J gene: TRBJ1-5
CDR3 protein: CASSSATGELQPQHF
CDR3 DNA: TGTGCCAGCAGCTCCGCCACAGGGGAGTTACAGCCCCAGCATTTT

clone size: NA
V gene: TRBV7-8
CDR3 length: 19
D gene: TRBD1
J gene: TRBJ2-7
CDR3 protein: CASSLPEAMSGTGGYEQYF
CDR3 DNA: TGTGCCAGCAGCTTACCAGAGGCCATGTCCGGGACAGGGGGCTACGAGCAGTACTTC

clone size: NA
V gene: TRBV11-2
CDR3 length: 13
D gene: NA
J gene: TRBJ1-2
CDR3 protein: CASSLGRFYGYTF
CDR3 DNA: TGTGCCAGCAGCTTAGGGCGATTCTATGGCTACACCTTC

clone size: NA
V gene: TRBV19
CDR3 length: 14
D gene: TRBD1
J gene: TRBJ2-1
CDR3 protein: CASSTTGGWNEQFF
CDR3 DNA: TGTGCCAGTAGCACAACAGGGGGTTGGAATGAGCAGTTCTTC

clone size: NA
V gene: TRBV2
CDR3 length: 11
D gene: NA
J gene: TRBJ2-7
CDR3 protein: CAPRRGPEQYF
CDR3 DNA: TGTGCCCCCCGTAGAGGGCCCGAGCAGTACTTC

clone size: NA
V gene: TRBV7-8
CDR3 length: 18
D gene: TRBD2
J gene: TRBJ2-1
CDR3 protein: CASSRLAGGGSSYNEQFF
CDR3 DNA: TGTGCCAGCAGCCGTTTAGCGGGAGGAGGGAGCTCCTACAATGAGCAGTTCTTC

clone size: NA
V gene: TRBV13
CDR3 length: 12
D gene: NA
J gene: TRBJ2-1
CDR3 protein: CASSLPGNEQFF
CDR3 DNA: TGTGCCAGCAGCCTTCCCGGCAATGAGCAGTTCTTC

clone size: NA
V gene: TRBV5-1
CDR3 length: 17
D gene: TRBD2
J gene: TRBJ2-1
CDR3 protein: CASSFPRSGSSYNEQFF
CDR3 DNA: TGCGCCAGCAGTTTCCCGAGGAGCGGGAGCTCCTACAATGAGCAGTTCTTC

clone size: NA
V gene: TRBV15
CDR3 length: 12
D gene: NA
J gene: TRBJ2-7
CDR3 protein: CATSLGAYEQYF
CDR3 DNA: TGTGCCACCAGTTTAGGAGCCTACGAGCAGTACTTC

clone size: NA
V gene: TRBV18
CDR3 length: 12
D gene: NA
J gene: TRBJ1-5
CDR3 protein: CASSRGNQPQHF
CDR3 DNA: TGTGCCAGCTCACGGGGGAATCAGCCCCAGCATTTT

clone size: NA
V gene: TRBV7-9
CDR3 length: 16
D gene: TRBD2
J gene: TRBJ2-2
CDR3 protein: CASSFRAGEGTGELFF
CDR3 DNA: TGTGCCAGCAGCTTCCGAGCGGGAGAAGGGACCGGGGAGCTGTTTTTT

clone size: NA
V gene: TRBV5-6
CDR3 length: 17
D gene: TRBD1
J gene: TRBJ1-5
CDR3 protein: CASSLGQGGTSNQPQHF
CDR3 DNA: TGTGCCAGCAGCTTGGGACAGGGGGGAACTAGCAATCAGCCCCAGCATTTT

clone size: NA
V gene: TRBV5-1
CDR3 length: 16
D gene: TRBD2
J gene: TRBJ2-7
CDR3 protein: CASSLEFSLAGESQYF
CDR3 DNA: TGCGCCAGCAGCTTGGAATTTAGTCTAGCGGGAGAGTCACAGTACTTC

clone size: NA
V gene: TRBV7-2
CDR3 length: 16
D gene: NA
J gene: TRBJ1-3
CDR3 protein: CASSLDDPGTGNTIYF
CDR3 DNA: TGTGCCAGCAGCTTAGATGATCCAGGGACTGGAAACACCATATATTTT

clone size: NA
V gene: TRBV29-1
CDR3 length: 13
D gene: TRBD1
J gene: TRBJ2-5
CDR3 protein: CSVLQGAGETQYF
CDR3 DNA: TGCAGCGTGTTACAGGGGGCGGGGGAGACCCAGTACTTC

clone size: NA
V gene: TRBV23-1
CDR3 length: 15
D gene: NA
J gene: TRBJ2-7
CDR3 protein: CASSHSKGSSYEQYF
CDR3 DNA: TGCGCCAGCAGTCACTCAAAGGGGTCCTCCTACGAGCAGTACTTC

clone size: NA
V gene: TRBV2
CDR3 length: 13
D gene: NA
J gene: TRBJ2-1
CDR3 protein: CASRIYQGNEQFF
CDR3 DNA: TGTGCCAGCAGAATATATCAGGGCAATGAGCAGTTCTTC

clone size: NA
V gene: TRBV4-3
CDR3 length: 15
D gene: TRBD2
J gene: TRBJ2-7
CDR3 protein: CASSHRTSASYEQYF
CDR3 DNA: TGCGCCAGCAGCCACCGGACTAGCGCATCCTACGAGCAGTACTTC

clone size: NA
V gene: TRBV11-3
CDR3 length: 14
D gene: TRBD1
J gene: TRBJ2-7
CDR3 protein: CASSLDGTDGEQYF
CDR3 DNA: TGTGCCAGCAGCTTAGATGGGACAGACGGCGAGCAGTACTTC

clone size: NA
V gene: TRBV5-1
CDR3 length: 13
D gene: NA
J gene: TRBJ1-1
CDR3 protein: CASSNAGGTEAFF
CDR3 DNA: TGCGCCAGCAGCAACGCCGGGGGCACTGAAGCTTTCTTT

clone size: NA
V gene: TRBV20-1
CDR3 length: 11
D gene: NA
J gene: TRBJ2-3
CDR3 protein: CSAREGDTQYF
CDR3 DNA: TGCAGTGCTAGAGAGGGAGATACGCAGTATTTT

clone size: NA
V gene: TRBV6-1
CDR3 length: 14
D gene: TRBD2
J gene: TRBJ2-7
CDR3 protein: CASSVTSGGYEQYF
CDR3 DNA: TGTGCCAGCAGTGTCACTAGCGGAGGCTACGAGCAGTACTTC